The 10 T cell receptor beta chains given below trace back to one sample, sequenced in a study of CD8+ T cells in alopecia areata. Extracted RNA was reverse transcribed, and the resulting cDNA served as sequencing template. Sequenced by immunoSEQ multiplex PCR; TCRdb stores in-frame clones only, minus some. The sample lists 100,000 to 150,000 clones; roughly 63% were seen once. The treatment was: oral pan-JAK inhibitor, 5-10 mg twice daily. The sequenced sample was CD8+ T cells sorted from blood, obtained at week 4, from a patient treated with tofacitinib. These receptors came from a human donor with alopecia areata.

This clone was seen a single time. This chain links TRBV27 with TRBJ2-3; 8 positions agree with TRBD2. The CDR3 has 16 amino acids. V dropped 2 bases and J dropped 2; count of bases not matched to a gene: 6. CDR1 and CDR2 (germline): MNHEY, SMNVEV (reference sequence). The CDR3 protein is CASSLRGTRYTDTQYF. CDR3 DNA sequence: TGTGCCAGCAGTTTACGAGGGACTAGATACACAGATACGCAGTATTTT.

The V call is TRBV7-9, the J call TRBJ2-1, with 10 positions matching TRBD2. CDR3 size: 12 residues. Germline V CDR1 and CDR2: SEHNR, FQNEAQ (reference sequence). The V and J ends lost 6 bases and 8 bases, in that order; junction bases with no gene match: 1. CDR3 sequence: CASRLAGDEQFF. For the CDR3, the DNA is TGTGCCAGCAGGCTAGCGGGGGATGAGCAGTTCTTC.

This clone was found once. CDR3 bases: TGCGCCAGCAGCCAATTACGGACAGCCACCTACGGCGAGCAGTACTTC. Amino acid sequence: CASSQLRTATYGEQYF. The chain carries TRBV4-1 and TRBJ2-7; maybe TRBD1 (6 bases). With 2 bases removed from V and 6 bases from J, the gap between germline ends came to 20 bases. CDR3 length equals 16 residues. CDR1 MGHRA and CDR2 YSYEKL come from the germline V gene.

J is TRBJ2-5 and V is TRBV5-6; tentative D call: TRBD2 (6 bases). CDR3 length equals 13 residues. Germline V gene data show CDR1 as SGHDT and CDR2 as YYEEEE. Trimming stripped 4 bases from V and 4 bases from J, with 11 bases between. The CDR3 is CASSTAGGETQYF. CDR3 nucleotide sequence: TGTGCCAGCAGCACAGCGGGCGGAGAGACCCAGTACTTC.

V usage is TRBV7-9 and J usage is TRBJ2-5; 7 nucleotides agree with TRBD2. Per germline, CDR1 SEHNR and CDR2 FQNEAQ (reference sequence). After removal of 3 bases from V and 0 bases from J, the junction contained 13 bases not matched to a gene. The CDR3 sequence is 18 residues long. Here the CDR3 reads CASSLADGEAGYQETQYF. CDR3 DNA sequence: TGTGCCAGCAGCTTGGCCGATGGTGAAGCGGGGTACCAAGAGACCCAGTACTTC.

The CDR3 sequence: CASSIAGELFF. DNA of the CDR3: TGTGCCAGTAGTATTGCCGGGGAGCTGTTTTTT. The rearrangement joins TRBV19 to TRBJ2-2; D gene unclear. The germline V and J ends were trimmed by 3 bases and 6 bases, with 2 bases remaining between them. The CDR3 has 11 residues. Germline V gene data show CDR1 as LNHDA and CDR2 as SQIVND (reference sequence).

The V call is TRBV5-1, the J call TRBJ2-5, with D perhaps TRBD2 (5 bases). Trimming shortened V by 1 base and J by 6 bases, and 13 bases separated the two germline ends. This CDR3 contains 14 residues. Germline values: CDR1 SGHRS, CDR2 YFSETQ. CDR3: CASSLRAEEQTQYF. In DNA form, the CDR3 reads TGCGCCAGCAGCTTGAGAGCGGAGGAACAGACCCAGTACTTC.

The rearrangement joins TRBV30 to TRBJ2-5; 7 positions agree with TRBD1. CDR3 length: 15 amino acids. V was pared by 0 bases and J by 2 bases, with 6 bases of the junction left unmatched. Germline CDR1 reads GTSNPN; CDR2 reads SVGIG (reference sequence). The CDR3 sequence: CAWSVMGTEQETQYF. The CDR3 region has the DNA TGTGCCTGGAGTGTTATGGGGACAGAACAAGAGACCCAGTACTTC.

The V gene is TRBV6-5, the J gene TRBJ2-5, with D perhaps given as TRBD1 or TRBD2 (5 bases each). Germline CDR1 and CDR2: MNHEY and SVGAGI. Trimming pared 7 bases from V and 5 bases from J, leaving 17 bases between. This CDR3 has 14 residues. CDR3 sequence reads: CASTTPGPKETQYF. In nucleotides, the CDR3 is TGTGCCAGCACCACACCGGGACCCAAGGAGACCCAGTACTTC.

This clone appeared once. This rearrangement joins TRBV7-2 to TRBJ1-6; 7 nucleotides line up with TRBD1. This CDR3 has 14 amino acids. In germline, CDR1 is SGHTA, CDR2 FQGNSA. The V segment lost 3 bases and the J segment 6 bases; nucleotides outside the gene matches: 2. The CDR3 loop is CASSFTGANSPLHF. The CDR3 coding sequence is TGTGCCAGCAGCTTCACAGGGGCTAATTCACCCCTCCACTTT.